These T cell receptor beta chains were read from a single sample in a study of shared clonotypes between healthy human individuals. Data came from immunoSEQ multiplex PCR; TCRdb stores just in-frame clones and leaves some out. The repertoire holds around 1.5 million clones, with 98% as singletons. Sequenced sample: naive CD4+ T cells sorted from blood. Every receptor here comes from a young man in good health. The CDR3 runs from the conserved cysteine through the conserved F or W. The D gene is left open where the match is weak. The size field is filled for only some rows; it gives once, few, many or a size class.

J gene: TRBJ2-1
clone size: .
D gene: TRBD2
V gene: TRBV7-2
CDR3 DNA: TGTGCCAGCAGCCCTGGGGGTGCGGGAGGCGACAATGAGCAGTTCTTC
CDR3 protein: CASSPGGAGGDNEQFF

J gene: TRBJ1-3
clone size: .
D gene: TRBD1
V gene: TRBV10-2
CDR3 DNA: TGCGCCAGCAGTGAGACCGGACAGGGTAGGCGAAACACCATATATTTT
CDR3 protein: CASSETGQGRRNTIYF

J gene: TRBJ2-3
clone size: .
D gene: .
V gene: TRBV2
CDR3 DNA: TGTGCCAGCAGTTCGTTTGCGGGCGGTAATACAGATACGCAGTATTTT
CDR3 protein: CASSSFAGGNTDTQYF

J gene: TRBJ1-1
clone size: .
D gene: .
V gene: TRBV18
CDR3 DNA: TGTGCCAGCTCGGGGACCCCGAACACTGAAGCTTTCTTT
CDR3 protein: CASSGTPNTEAFF

J gene: TRBJ2-1
clone size: .
D gene: .
V gene: TRBV25-1
CDR3 DNA: TGTGCCAGCGGTCGGGTGGGTCGGGACCGCGAGCAGTTCTTC
CDR3 protein: CASGRVGRDREQFF

J gene: TRBJ2-1
clone size: .
D gene: TRBD2
V gene: TRBV5-1
CDR3 DNA: TGCGCCAGCAGCTTGCCAGCGGGAGGGCCCATTAATGAGCAGTTCTTC
CDR3 protein: CASSLPAGGPINEQFF

J gene: TRBJ2-2
clone size: .
D gene: TRBD2
V gene: TRBV19
CDR3 DNA: TGTGCCAGTAGTATAGATAGCGGGCGCCGCGACACCGGGGAGCTGTTTTTT
CDR3 protein: CASSIDSGRRDTGELFF

J gene: TRBJ1-1
clone size: .
D gene: TRBD1
V gene: TRBV6-4
CDR3 DNA: TGTGCCAGCAGTGACAGGACAGGGCGGATCACTGAAGCTTTCTTT
CDR3 protein: CASSDRTGRITEAFF

J gene: TRBJ2-1
clone size: .
D gene: TRBD2
V gene: TRBV6-5
CDR3 DNA: TGTGCCAGCAGCCGTAGCGGGAGCTCGAACAATGAGCAGTTCTTC
CDR3 protein: CASSRSGSSNNEQFF

J gene: TRBJ2-1
clone size: .
D gene: .
V gene: TRBV4-1
CDR3 DNA: TGCGCCAGCAGCCCACGGGGGCGGGAATTCAATGAGCAGTTCTTC
CDR3 protein: CASSPRGREFNEQFF

J gene: TRBJ1-1
clone size: .
D gene: .
V gene: TRBV5-4
CDR3 DNA: TGTGCCAGCAGCTGGCCGGGACGGACAATGAACACTGAAGCTTTCTTT
CDR3 protein: CASSWPGRTMNTEAFF

J gene: TRBJ1-4
clone size: .
D gene: TRBD1
V gene: TRBV5-6
CDR3 DNA: TGTGCCAGCAGCACCACTGCGGACAGGCGTAATGAAAAACTGTTTTTT
CDR3 protein: CASSTTADRRNEKLFF

J gene: TRBJ2-3
clone size: .
D gene: .
V gene: TRBV11-2
CDR3 DNA: TGTGCCAGCAGCCTCGTTACGGGGACGTTCACAGATACGCAGTATTTT
CDR3 protein: CASSLVTGTFTDTQYF

J gene: TRBJ2-3
clone size: .
D gene: TRBD2
V gene: TRBV11-2
CDR3 DNA: TGTGCCAGCAGCTTACGTAGGACTAGCGGGCCAGATACGCAGTATTTT
CDR3 protein: CASSLRRTSGPDTQYF

J gene: TRBJ1-5
clone size: once
D gene: TRBD1
V gene: TRBV27
CDR3 DNA: TGTGCCAGCAGTTTACAGGGGGCTCCTAGTCAGCCCCAGCATTTT
CDR3 protein: CASSLQGAPSQPQHF

J gene: TRBJ2-7
clone size: .
D gene: TRBD2
V gene: TRBV5-1
CDR3 DNA: TGCGCCAGCAGCCCTGCCGGGCAGGCCGGGACTAGTGATGAGCAGTACTTC
CDR3 protein: CASSPAGQAGTSDEQYF

J gene: TRBJ2-3
clone size: .
D gene: .
V gene: TRBV7-3
CDR3 DNA: TGTGCCAGCAGCCCCCCGGACGGGAATACGCAGTATTTT
CDR3 protein: CASSPPDGNTQYF

J gene: TRBJ2-5
clone size: .
D gene: TRBD1
V gene: TRBV5-1
CDR3 DNA: TGCGCCAGCACAACGGGACAGGGCATCCAAGAGACCCAGTACTTC
CDR3 protein: CASTTGQGIQETQYF

J gene: TRBJ2-5
clone size: .
D gene: .
V gene: TRBV5-4
CDR3 DNA: TGTGCCAGCAGCCAACGTGCAGGGCGAGAGACCCAGTACTTC
CDR3 protein: CASSQRAGRETQYF

J gene: TRBJ2-3
clone size: .
D gene: .
V gene: TRBV4-1
CDR3 DNA: TGCGCCAGCAGCCAAGAAAACTTAATAGCAAACACAGATACGCAGTATTTT
CDR3 protein: CASSQENLIANTDTQYF

J gene: TRBJ2-1
clone size: .
D gene: .
V gene: TRBV6-6
CDR3 DNA: TGTGCCAGCAGTCGATTCCAGGGGAACAATGAGCAGTTCTTC
CDR3 protein: CASSRFQGNNEQFF

J gene: TRBJ2-7
clone size: .
D gene: TRBD2
V gene: TRBV18
CDR3 DNA: TGTGCCAGCTCACCACTGGTAGGGGCTAGCGGAAACTACGAGCAGTACTTC
CDR3 protein: CASSPLVGASGNYEQYF

J gene: TRBJ2-7
clone size: .
D gene: .
V gene: TRBV19
CDR3 DNA: TGTGCCAGTAGTTATAGGTTTCAATACGAGCAGTACTTC
CDR3 protein: CASSYRFQYEQYF

J gene: TRBJ2-1
clone size: .
D gene: TRBD2
V gene: TRBV18
CDR3 DNA: TGTGCCAGCTCACAGGGACTAGCGGGAGGCGGGGAGCAGTTCTTC
CDR3 protein: CASSQGLAGGGEQFF

J gene: TRBJ2-5
clone size: .
D gene: .
V gene: TRBV5-1
CDR3 DNA: TGCGCCAGCAGCTCCGAAGGGGGGACCCAGTACTTC
CDR3 protein: CASSSEGGTQYF

J gene: TRBJ1-2
clone size: .
D gene: .
V gene: TRBV5-4
CDR3 DNA: TGTGCCAGCAGCCGCTCAGGGGACGTAATTAACTATGGCTACACCTTC
CDR3 protein: CASSRSGDVINYGYTF

J gene: TRBJ2-1
clone size: .
D gene: TRBD2
V gene: TRBV4-3
CDR3 DNA: TGCGCCAGCAGCCAAGAACTAGCGGACGAGCAGTTCTTC
CDR3 protein: CASSQELADEQFF

J gene: TRBJ2-2
clone size: .
D gene: .
V gene: TRBV9
CDR3 DNA: TGTGCCAGCAGCGCCGAGTTAGGGGCCACCGGGGAGCTGTTTTTT
CDR3 protein: CASSAELGATGELFF

J gene: TRBJ2-3
clone size: .
D gene: .
V gene: TRBV5-8
CDR3 DNA: TGTGCCAGCAGCTTGGCCGGGGTCCCAGATACGCAGTATTTT
CDR3 protein: CASSLAGVPDTQYF

J gene: TRBJ2-1
clone size: .
D gene: .
V gene: TRBV27
CDR3 DNA: TGTGCCAGCAGTTTTAGGGCGCGGCTTTACAATGAGCAGTTCTTC
CDR3 protein: CASSFRARLYNEQFF

J gene: TRBJ1-3
clone size: .
D gene: .
V gene: TRBV28
CDR3 DNA: TGTGCCAGCAGCCCTACAGGGCCTGGAAACACCATATATTTT
CDR3 protein: CASSPTGPGNTIYF

J gene: TRBJ1-1
clone size: .
D gene: .
V gene: TRBV29-1
CDR3 DNA: TGCAGCGTGGCTACGGGGTTCGCGGACACTGAAGCTTTCTTT
CDR3 protein: CSVATGFADTEAFF

J gene: TRBJ2-7
clone size: .
D gene: .
V gene: TRBV2
CDR3 DNA: TGTGCCAGCAGTCCGGGGCCCACCTACGAGCAGTACTTC
CDR3 protein: CASSPGPTYEQYF

J gene: TRBJ2-2
clone size: .
D gene: TRBD1
V gene: TRBV11-3
CDR3 DNA: TGTGCCAGCAGCTACGGGACAGGGGGCACCGGGGAGCTGTTTTTT
CDR3 protein: CASSYGTGGTGELFF

J gene: TRBJ1-3
clone size: .
D gene: TRBD1
V gene: TRBV27
CDR3 DNA: TGTGCCAGCAGTCGGACAGGGTCCGGAAACACCATATATTTT
CDR3 protein: CASSRTGSGNTIYF

J gene: TRBJ2-7
clone size: .
D gene: .
V gene: TRBV28
CDR3 DNA: TGTGCCAGCAGTTTACCCCCCCCGGGCGCCTACGAGCAGTACTTC
CDR3 protein: CASSLPPPGAYEQYF

J gene: TRBJ2-3
clone size: once
D gene: TRBD1
V gene: TRBV7-6
CDR3 DNA: TGTGCCAGCAGCTTAGGGACAGGGAGCACAGATACGCAGTATTTT
CDR3 protein: CASSLGTGSTDTQYF

J gene: TRBJ2-3
clone size: .
D gene: .
V gene: TRBV9
CDR3 DNA: TGTGCCAGCAGCCCGACGGGGACAGATACGCAGTATTTT
CDR3 protein: CASSPTGTDTQYF

J gene: TRBJ2-7
clone size: .
D gene: .
V gene: TRBV27
CDR3 DNA: TGTGCCCGACCCGCTCCCCCCGATCGGGGTTACGAGCAGTACTTC
CDR3 protein: CARPAPPDRGYEQYF

J gene: TRBJ2-7
clone size: .
D gene: TRBD2
V gene: TRBV28
CDR3 DNA: TGTGCCACCTACCCGGGTGGACTAGCGGGAGAGTACGAGCAGTACTTC
CDR3 protein: CATYPGGLAGEYEQYF

J gene: TRBJ1-1
clone size: .
D gene: .
V gene: TRBV6-6
CDR3 DNA: TGTGCCAGCAGAAAAACAGTGAACACTGAAGCTTTCTTT
CDR3 protein: CASRKTVNTEAFF

J gene: TRBJ2-2
clone size: .
D gene: .
V gene: TRBV19
CDR3 DNA: TGTGCCAGTAGTAAGGCAGGGTTAGTCAACACCGGGGAGCTGTTTTTT
CDR3 protein: CASSKAGLVNTGELFF

J gene: TRBJ2-7
clone size: .
D gene: .
V gene: TRBV15
CDR3 DNA: TGTGCCACCAGCAGAGATCGGATAGGGGTCTCCTACGAGCAGTACTTC
CDR3 protein: CATSRDRIGVSYEQYF

J gene: TRBJ1-4
clone size: once
D gene: TRBD1
V gene: TRBV18
CDR3 DNA: TGTGCCAGCTCACCTATAAGGGGGCGATTCGAAAAACTGTTTTTT
CDR3 protein: CASSPIRGRFEKLFF

J gene: TRBJ1-1
clone size: .
D gene: .
V gene: TRBV4-3
CDR3 DNA: TGCGCCAGCAGCCAAGACAAGGGCTGGGAGAACACTGAAGCTTTCTTT
CDR3 protein: CASSQDKGWENTEAFF

J gene: TRBJ2-7
clone size: .
D gene: .
V gene: TRBV5-1
CDR3 DNA: TGCGCCAGCAGCCTGCCCTCTTACGAGCAGTACTTC
CDR3 protein: CASSLPSYEQYF

J gene: TRBJ2-1
clone size: .
D gene: TRBD1
V gene: TRBV7-2
CDR3 DNA: TGTGCCAGCAGCCCCAAGAGGGACAGGAGGTTCGATGAGCAGTTCTTC
CDR3 protein: CASSPKRDRRFDEQFF

J gene: TRBJ2-3
clone size: once
D gene: .
V gene: TRBV2
CDR3 DNA: TGTGCCAGCAGCCCAGACCAGGAAGGTAGTCTGTATTTT
CDR3 protein: CASSPDQEGSLYF

J gene: TRBJ2-1
clone size: .
D gene: .
V gene: TRBV7-2
CDR3 DNA: TGTGCCAGCAGCACCCGACAGGGCGGGGATGAGCAGTTCTTC
CDR3 protein: CASSTRQGGDEQFF

J gene: TRBJ1-2
clone size: .
D gene: TRBD1
V gene: TRBV6-1
CDR3 DNA: TGTGCCAGCAGTGAGGGACAGGGGGCGTACGGCTACACCTTC
CDR3 protein: CASSEGQGAYGYTF

J gene: TRBJ2-3
clone size: .
D gene: .
V gene: TRBV11-2
CDR3 DNA: TGTGCCAGCAGGCGATGGGGTGGAGCCCCCACAGATACGCAGTATTTT
CDR3 protein: CASRRWGGAPTDTQYF

J gene: TRBJ2-7
clone size: once
D gene: TRBD1
V gene: TRBV5-1
CDR3 DNA: TGCGCCAGCAGCTTGCAGGGGGCCTACGAGCAGTACTTC
CDR3 protein: CASSLQGAYEQYF

J gene: TRBJ2-1
clone size: .
D gene: TRBD2
V gene: TRBV9
CDR3 DNA: TGTGCCAGCAGCGTAGGGTCTAGCGGGAATGAGCAGTTCTTC
CDR3 protein: CASSVGSSGNEQFF

J gene: TRBJ1-5
clone size: .
D gene: .
V gene: TRBV5-1
CDR3 DNA: TGCGCCAGCAGCTTCGCTAGCAATCAGCCCCAGCATTTT
CDR3 protein: CASSFASNQPQHF